The clone carrying this TCR beta chain appeared a single time. Germline-derived CDR1 and CDR2 are SGHDN and FVKESK. J was trimmed by 0 bases and V by 4 bases; bases with no gene match: 5. This CDR3 region has 16 residues. Sequenced by immunoSEQ multiplex PCR; TCRdb stores in-frame clones only, minus some. The table lists 100,000 to 150,000 clones, under 90% of them singletons. This record comes from a study of T cell responses to AZD1222 COVID-19 vaccine. The sequencing used peripheral blood, collected on day 0 of AZD1222 vaccination. The V call is TRBV14, the J call TRBJ2-3; 9 bases align to TRBD1. The clonotype comes from an adult in good health. Here the CDR3 DNA reads TGTGCCAGCAGCCCTCGGACAGGGGCGAGCACAGATACGCAGTATTTT. This encodes CASSPRTGASTDTQYF.